This paragraph covers one T cell receptor beta chain sequence. The antigen it recognizes is unknown. The sample holds no much larger clone one base away, and base qualities are not on file. The intended sense of this specimen's time point label: 2015-2016 season, 7 days after influenza vaccination. Adults were given seasonal inactivated influenza vaccine (Fluvarix), and sorted blood CD4 subsets were followed by TCRB sequencing before and after vaccination. Subjects were considered eligible if community-dwelling and if influenza vaccine had not been received in the prior 6 months. Exclusions included influenza vaccine contraindications, substance abuse, HIV/AIDS, active malignancy, immunomodulatory medication and active illness such as respiratory infection. At each time point, somewhere between roughly 40 and 110 mL of blood was taken. Non-naive CD4+CXCR5+PD-1+ cells were defined as circulating Tfh and were sorted into ICOS+CD38+ and ICOS-CD38- fractions. Either Ficoll-Paque PLUS or SepMate separation was used to isolate PBMC. Before DNA extraction, cell subsets were sorted from PBMC on a BD FACS Aria.

V is cut by 4 bases and J by 1 base, and the space between the germline ends is 13 bases. There are 16 amino acids in the CDR3, from cysteine to phenylalanine inclusive. CDR3 DNA is the only sequence kept; it has 48 bases, read in frame from the first base. Per the germline V gene, MRHNA is the CDR1 and SNTAGT is the CDR2. The receptor library was made with the immunoSEQ multiplex PCR assay. Adaptive Biotechnologies carried out TCRB amplification, library preparation, sequencing and preliminary bioinformatics at Survey level resolution. For TCRB sequencing, genomic DNA from the sorted cTfh populations was amplified by multiplex PCR. In the authors' own workflow: Clonality was calculated in R as 1 minus normalized Shannon entropy, and the Gini index was calculated with the R package ineq. Overlap score was the summed counts of shared sequences divided by total counts of all sequences in both compared samples. Fisher's exact test, with an assumed theoretical repertoire of 10^7 TCRB sequences, was used to assess the significance of shared clonotypes. Here the immuneACCESS table is served through TCRdb, limited to in-frame sequences with V and J called. Missing clones are a known gap in these copies; in checked studies unresolved V genes cover under half, and the rest lacks a known reason. The V and J calls and clone size were taken over from that table, and D and trimming were inferred from the DNA. The sample profile shows just over 8,500 clones; 80% to 85% of them were found once. The ten largest clones represent over 4% of the sample.

This record belongs to a study of follicular helper T cells after annual influenza vaccination (dated by TCRdb to 2016 to 2017). Background on the whole study: After each seasonal influenza vaccination, blood samples were collected on days 0, 7 and 28. Multi-year samples were available from six subjects, with four subjects covering two vaccination seasons and two subjects covering three seasons. To study recall of cTfh clones, some subjects were followed across successive annual vaccinations spanning the 2013-2014, 2014-2015 and 2015-2016 seasons. The 2013-2014 samples were cryopreserved, while the 2015 samples were processed right after collection. One week after vaccination, a second recruited cohort of about a dozen subjects (Table S1) displayed a similar ICOS+CD38+ cTfh response. Beyond this particular receptor, the publication reports: Successive annual vaccinations recalled a recurring oligoclonal ICOS+CD38+ cTfh response that included tetramer and AIM influenza-specific clonotypes. ICOS+CD38+ cTfh clonality correlated with the frequency of that population, and its change correlated with the change in circulating plasmablast frequency. Day 7 ICOS+CD38+ clones were most often found later in ICOS-CD38- cTfh, suggesting that subset may serve as a memory reservoir. Productive TCRB sequences were recovered from only 10-20% of analyzed cells, so rare clonotypes could not be sampled.

The V gene is TRBV6-4 and the J gene is TRBJ2-2, with the identity of the D gene unclear. The sequence was obtained from an adult who received the influenza vaccine. The source material was CXCR5+ CD38- circulating T follicular helper cells from blood, sampled 7 days after influenza vaccination. The cell subset or site tag for this specimen amounts to: circulating Tfh, non-naive CD4+CXCR5+PD-1+ (ICOS+CD38+ or ICOS-CD38-). This receptor has the CDR3 CASSADRQLNTGELFF. The nucleotides are TGTGCCAGCAGTGCAGATAGGCAGTTGAACACCGGGGAGCTGTTTTTT.